This T cell receptor beta chain was sequenced for a study of T-cell memory formation after mild COVID-19. The V gene's germline CDR1 is MNHEY and CDR2 SVGEGT. Trimming pared 8 bases from V and 6 bases from J, leaving 4 bases between. CDR3 size: 10 residues. 5'RACE primed at constant segments yielded TCR alpha and TCR beta cDNA libraries bearing sample barcodes and UMIs. TCRdb re-called the 5' RACE reads through MiXCR, storing one row per CDR3 protein. In the table there are 350,000 to 450,000 distinct CDR3 sequences, approximately 24% of which are singletons. V gene TRBV6-2 or TRBV6-3 combines with J gene TRBJ2-2; D is undetermined. Sequences were obtained from PBMCs or a T cell subset sorted from them (not recorded which). This receptor was identified in an adult woman who had mild COVID-19 (a few samples of this study predate the infection). Cell type and time point are not known. CDR3 sequence: CASRAGELFF. CDR3 coding DNA: TGTGCCAGCCGGGCCGGGGAGCTGTTTTTT.